A selection of T cell receptor beta chains follows, all from one sample in a study of T cells in Graves' hyperthyroidism and ophthalmopathy. TCRdb itself ran the multiplex PCR reads through MiXCR, one entry per CDR3 protein. This sample has hundreds of thousands of distinct CDR3 sequences, with 35% to 55% found just once. Material: peripheral blood or thyroid tissue (not recorded which). These receptors were collected from a woman aged 18-29 years with Graves' hyperthyroidism. CDR3s leave out the opening cysteine and the closing phenylalanine or tryptophan. D genes are given only for firm matches.

d_call	j_call	v_call	cdr3_aa
-	TRBJ1-5	TRBV19	ASSPKGRSNQPQH
-	TRBJ1-1	TRBV20-1	SASEAHTEAF
-	TRBJ1-1	TRBV29-1	SVEEGAF
TRBD2	TRBJ2-2	TRBV5-1	ASSSNPTSDTGELF
-	TRBJ1-2	TRBV9	ASSVGGGYT
TRBD1	TRBJ1-6	TRBV7-9	ASSRMGQGNSPLH
-	TRBJ1-2	TRBV2	ASSRPGDTNYGYT
-	TRBJ2-5	TRBV25-1	ASSEFFGKQETQY
-	TRBJ2-2	TRBV7-6	ASSLALTGRTGELF
-	TRBJ2-7	TRBV11-2	ASSIQENDEQY
-	TRBJ1-6	TRBV10-3	ASSRVPSATSPLH
TRBD1	TRBJ2-5	TRBV20-1	SATRGQETQY
TRBD2	TRBJ2-7	TRBV7-9	ASSPSLGLGSYEQY
-	TRBJ1-4	TRBV2	ASRDGEGYEKLF
-	TRBJ1-3	TRBV13	ASSPRTAYSSGNTIY
-	TRBJ2-7	TRBV10-3	AISESPVRPGPIVYEQY
-	TRBJ2-7	TRBV7-2	ASSPRLLYEQY
-	TRBJ1-6	TRBV9	ASSFSGGFWGARSPLH
-	TRBJ2-7	TRBV27	ASSLIGSYEQY
TRBD1	TRBJ1-5	TRBV24-1	ATSDAGTGRDQPQH
-	TRBJ1-2	TRBV19	ASSTSTANYGYT
TRBD2	TRBJ2-5	TRBV7-8	ASSYRLAGVSETQY
-	TRBJ1-1	TRBV24-1	ATSDSTGSTEAF
TRBD1	TRBJ2-7	TRBV10-3	ATLGTEYEQY
-	TRBJ2-6	TRBV7-9	ASRGGLGANVLT
-	TRBJ2-7	TRBV7-2	ASSNRGLVLSYEQY